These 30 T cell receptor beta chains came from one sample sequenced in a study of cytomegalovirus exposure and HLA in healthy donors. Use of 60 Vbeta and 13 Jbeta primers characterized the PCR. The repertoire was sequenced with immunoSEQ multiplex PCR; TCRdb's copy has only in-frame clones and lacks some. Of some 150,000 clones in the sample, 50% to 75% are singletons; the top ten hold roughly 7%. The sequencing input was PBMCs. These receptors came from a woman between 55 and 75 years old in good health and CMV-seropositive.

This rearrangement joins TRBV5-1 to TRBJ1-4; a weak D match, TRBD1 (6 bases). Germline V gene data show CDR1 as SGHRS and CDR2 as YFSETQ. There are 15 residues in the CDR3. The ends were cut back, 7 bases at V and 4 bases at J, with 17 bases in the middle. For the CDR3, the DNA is TGCGCCAGCCGCCAAGTGGGACAAATTAATGAAAAACTGTTTTTT. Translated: CASRQVGQINEKLFF. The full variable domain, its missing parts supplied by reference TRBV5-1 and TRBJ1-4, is KAGVTQTPRYLIKTRGQQVTLSCSPISGHRSVSWYQQTPGQGLQFLFEYFSETQRNKGNFPGRFSGRQFSNSRSEMNVSTLELGDSALYLCASRQVGQINEKLFFGSGTQLSVL.

The CDR3 DNA reads as TGTGCGACTAGCGGGACGAACACCGGGGAGCTGTTTTTT. Protein: CATSGTNTGELFF. The chain links TRBV4-2 to TRBJ2-2, with TRBD2 identical over 11 bases. The CDR3 sequence is 13 residues long. From germline, CDR1 is LGHNA and CDR2 YNFKEQ.

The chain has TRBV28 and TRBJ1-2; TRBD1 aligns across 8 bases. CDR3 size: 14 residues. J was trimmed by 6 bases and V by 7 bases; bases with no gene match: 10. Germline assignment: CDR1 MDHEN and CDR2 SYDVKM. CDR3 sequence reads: CASTADRAYNGYTF. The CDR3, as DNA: TGTGCCAGCACCGCGGACAGGGCCTACAATGGCTACACCTTC.

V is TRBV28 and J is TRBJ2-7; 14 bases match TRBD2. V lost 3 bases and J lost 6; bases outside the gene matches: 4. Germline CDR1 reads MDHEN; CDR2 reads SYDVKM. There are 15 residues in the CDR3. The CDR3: CASSFGTSGSGEQYF. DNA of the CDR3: TGTGCCAGCAGTTTTGGGACTAGCGGGAGTGGCGAGCAGTACTTC. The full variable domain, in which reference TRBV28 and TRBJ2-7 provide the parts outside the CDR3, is DVKVTQSSRYLVKRTGEKVFLECVQDMDHENMFWYRQDPGLGLRLIYFSYDVKMKEKGDIPEGYSVSREKKERFSLILESASTNQTSMYLCASSFGTSGSGEQYFGPGTRLTVT.

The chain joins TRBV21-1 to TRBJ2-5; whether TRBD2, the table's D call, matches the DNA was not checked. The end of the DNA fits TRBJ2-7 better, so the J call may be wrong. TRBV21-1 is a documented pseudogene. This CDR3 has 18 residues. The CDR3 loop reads CASSNRLAGERSSYEQYF. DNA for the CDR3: TGTGCCAGCAGCAACCGACTAGCGGGAGAAAGGAGCTCCTACGAGCAGTACTTC.

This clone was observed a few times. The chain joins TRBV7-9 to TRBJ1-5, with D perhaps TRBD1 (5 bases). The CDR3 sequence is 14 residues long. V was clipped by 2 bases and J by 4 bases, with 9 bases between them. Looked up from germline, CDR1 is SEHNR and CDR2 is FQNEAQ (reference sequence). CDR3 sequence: CASSLSSGNQPQHF. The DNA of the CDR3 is TGTGCCAGCAGCTTAAGCTCAGGGAATCAGCCCCAGCATTTT.

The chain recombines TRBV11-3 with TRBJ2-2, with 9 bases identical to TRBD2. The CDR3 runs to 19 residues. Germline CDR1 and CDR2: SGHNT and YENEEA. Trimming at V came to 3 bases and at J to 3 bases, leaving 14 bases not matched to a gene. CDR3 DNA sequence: TGTGCCAGCAGCTTCGCAAGCGGAGGGACTAGCAGATACACCGGGGAGCTGTTTTTT. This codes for CASSFASGGTSRYTGELFF.

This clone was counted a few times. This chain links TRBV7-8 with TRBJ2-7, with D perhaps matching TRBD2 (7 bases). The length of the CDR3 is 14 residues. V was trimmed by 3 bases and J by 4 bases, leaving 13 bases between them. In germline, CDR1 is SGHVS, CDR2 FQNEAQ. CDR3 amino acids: CASSFGGLSYEQYF. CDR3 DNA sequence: TGTGCCAGCAGCTTCGGGGGGCTATCTTACGAGCAGTACTTC.

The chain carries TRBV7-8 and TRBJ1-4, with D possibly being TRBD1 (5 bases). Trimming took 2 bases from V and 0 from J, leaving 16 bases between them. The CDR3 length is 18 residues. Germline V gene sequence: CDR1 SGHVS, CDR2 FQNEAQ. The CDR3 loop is CASSLYGGVPATNEKLFF. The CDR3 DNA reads TGTGCCAGCAGCTTATATGGGGGGGTTCCCGCAACTAATGAAAAACTGTTTTTT. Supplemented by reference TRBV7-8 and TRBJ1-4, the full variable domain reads GAGVSQSPRYKVAKRGQDVALRCDPISGHVSLFWYQQALGQGPEFLTYFQNEAQLDKSGLPSDRFFAERPEGSVSTLKIQRTQQEDSAVYLCASSLYGGVPATNEKLFFGSGTQLSVL.

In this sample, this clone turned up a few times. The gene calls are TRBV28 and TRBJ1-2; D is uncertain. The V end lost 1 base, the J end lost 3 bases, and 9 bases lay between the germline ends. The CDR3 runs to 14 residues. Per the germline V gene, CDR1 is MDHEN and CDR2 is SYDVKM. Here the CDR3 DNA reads TGTGCCAGCAGTTTATCGACTCGGGACTATGGCTACACCTTC. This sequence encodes CASSLSTRDYGYTF.

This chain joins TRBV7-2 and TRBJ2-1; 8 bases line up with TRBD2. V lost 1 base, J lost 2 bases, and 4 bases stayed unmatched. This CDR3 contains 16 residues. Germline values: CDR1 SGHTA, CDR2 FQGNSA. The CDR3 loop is CASSLVAGITYNEQFF. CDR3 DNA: TGTGCCAGCAGCTTAGTAGCGGGAATTACCTACAATGAGCAGTTCTTC.

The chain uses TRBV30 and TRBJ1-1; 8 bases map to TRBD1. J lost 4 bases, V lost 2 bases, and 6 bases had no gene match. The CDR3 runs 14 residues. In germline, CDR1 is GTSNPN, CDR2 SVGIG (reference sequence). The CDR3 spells CAWSPQGGGTEAFF. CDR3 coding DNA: TGTGCCTGGAGTCCACAGGGGGGGGGCACTGAAGCTTTCTTT.

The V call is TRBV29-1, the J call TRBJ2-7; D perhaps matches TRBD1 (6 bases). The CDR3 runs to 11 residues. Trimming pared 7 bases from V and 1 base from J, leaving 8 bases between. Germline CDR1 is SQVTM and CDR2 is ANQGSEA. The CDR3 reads CSGQDSYEQYF. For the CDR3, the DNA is TGCAGCGGACAGGATTCCTACGAGCAGTACTTC.

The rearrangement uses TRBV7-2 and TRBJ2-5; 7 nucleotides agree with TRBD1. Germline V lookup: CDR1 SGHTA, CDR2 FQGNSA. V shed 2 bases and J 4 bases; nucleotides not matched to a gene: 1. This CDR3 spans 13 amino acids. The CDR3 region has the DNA TGTGCCAGCAGCTTAACAGGGGTAGAGACCCAGTACTTC. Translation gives CASSLTGVETQYF.

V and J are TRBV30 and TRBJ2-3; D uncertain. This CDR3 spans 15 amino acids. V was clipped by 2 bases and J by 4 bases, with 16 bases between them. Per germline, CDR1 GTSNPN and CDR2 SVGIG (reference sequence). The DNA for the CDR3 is TGTGCCTGGAGTCTGATTACTACATACGCAGATACGCAGTATTTT. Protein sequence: CAWSLITTYADTQYF.

The CDR3 DNA sequence: TGTGCCAGCAGCCCCGGGGGGGCCAGCTCCTACGAGCAGTACTTC. This encodes CASSPGGASSYEQYF. The chain combines TRBV9 with TRBJ2-7; 8 bases agree with TRBD2. Germline CDR1 and CDR2: SGDLS and YYNGEE. V gave up 4 bases and J gave up 0 bases; unmatched junction bases: 6. This CDR3 has 15 residues.

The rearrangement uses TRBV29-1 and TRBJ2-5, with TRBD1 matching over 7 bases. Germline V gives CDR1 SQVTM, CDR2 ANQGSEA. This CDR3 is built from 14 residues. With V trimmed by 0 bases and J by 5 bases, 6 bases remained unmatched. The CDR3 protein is CSVEDTGAEETQYF. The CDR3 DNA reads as TGCAGCGTTGAAGACACAGGGGCGGAGGAGACCCAGTACTTC.

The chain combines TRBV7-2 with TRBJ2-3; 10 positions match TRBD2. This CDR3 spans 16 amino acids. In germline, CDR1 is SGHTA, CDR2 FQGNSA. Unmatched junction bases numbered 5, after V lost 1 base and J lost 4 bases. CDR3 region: CASSLVASGSSDTQYF. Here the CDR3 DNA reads TGTGCCAGCAGCTTAGTGGCTAGCGGGAGTTCAGATACGCAGTATTTT.

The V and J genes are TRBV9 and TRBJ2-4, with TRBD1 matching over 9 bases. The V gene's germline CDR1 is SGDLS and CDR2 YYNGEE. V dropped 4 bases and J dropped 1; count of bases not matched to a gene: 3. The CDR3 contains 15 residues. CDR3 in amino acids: CASSRGQGAKNIQYF. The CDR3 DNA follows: TGTGCCAGCAGCCGGGGACAGGGTGCCAAAAACATTCAGTACTTC.

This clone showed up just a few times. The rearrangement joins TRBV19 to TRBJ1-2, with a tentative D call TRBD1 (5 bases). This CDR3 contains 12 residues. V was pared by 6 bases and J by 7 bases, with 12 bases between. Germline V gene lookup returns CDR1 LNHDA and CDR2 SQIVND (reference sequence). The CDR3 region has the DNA TGTGCCAGTAGAGACTCAGGGTTTGGCTACACCTTC. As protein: CASRDSGFGYTF.

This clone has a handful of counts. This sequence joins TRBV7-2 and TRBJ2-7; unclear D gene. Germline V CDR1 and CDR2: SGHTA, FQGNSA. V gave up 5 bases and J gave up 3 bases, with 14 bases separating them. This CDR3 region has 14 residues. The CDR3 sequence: CASSPRKNFYEQYF. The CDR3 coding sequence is TGTGCCAGCAGCCCTAGGAAGAATTTCTACGAGCAGTACTTC.

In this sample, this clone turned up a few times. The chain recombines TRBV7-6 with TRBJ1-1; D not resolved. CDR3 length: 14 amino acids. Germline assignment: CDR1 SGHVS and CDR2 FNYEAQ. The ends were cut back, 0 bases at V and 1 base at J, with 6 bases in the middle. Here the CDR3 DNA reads TGTGCCAGCAGCTTAGCCGGAGGGAACACTGAAGCTTTCTTT. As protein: CASSLAGGNTEAFF.

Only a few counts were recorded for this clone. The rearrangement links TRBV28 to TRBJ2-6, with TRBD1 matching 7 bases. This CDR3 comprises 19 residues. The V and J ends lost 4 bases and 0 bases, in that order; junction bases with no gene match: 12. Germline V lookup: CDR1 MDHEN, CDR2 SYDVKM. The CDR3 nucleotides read TGTGCCAGCAGTTCCCCCGGACAGGTCGATCGCTCTGGGGCCAACGTCCTGACTTTC. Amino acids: CASSSPGQVDRSGANVLTF.

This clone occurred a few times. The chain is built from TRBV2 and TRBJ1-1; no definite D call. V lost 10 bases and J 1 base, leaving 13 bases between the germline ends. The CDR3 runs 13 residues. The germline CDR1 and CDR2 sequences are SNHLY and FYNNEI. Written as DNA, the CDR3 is TGTGCCACCATAGTACAGCCGAACACTGAAGCTTTCTTT. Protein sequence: CATIVQPNTEAFF.

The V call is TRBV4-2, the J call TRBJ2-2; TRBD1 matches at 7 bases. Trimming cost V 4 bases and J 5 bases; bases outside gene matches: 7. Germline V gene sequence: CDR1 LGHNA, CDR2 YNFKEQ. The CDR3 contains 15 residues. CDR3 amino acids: CASSLEGQRTGELFF. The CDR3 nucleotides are TGTGCCAGCAGCCTCGAGGGACAGAGGACCGGGGAGCTGTTTTTT.

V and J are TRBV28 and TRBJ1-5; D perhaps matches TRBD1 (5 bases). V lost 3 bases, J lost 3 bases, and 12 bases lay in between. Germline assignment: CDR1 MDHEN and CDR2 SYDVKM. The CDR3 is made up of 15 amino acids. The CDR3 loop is CASSFTRRVNQPQHF. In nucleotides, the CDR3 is TGTGCCAGCAGTTTCACTCGCAGGGTCAATCAGCCCCAGCATTTT.

The CDR3 loop is CASSLRGQGVYEQYF. DNA for the CDR3: TGCGCCAGCAGCCTTAGGGGACAGGGAGTCTACGAGCAGTACTTC. This sequence joins TRBV4-1 and TRBJ2-7; 9 positions match TRBD1. V dropped 4 bases and J dropped 3; count of bases not matched to a gene: 7. CDR1 and CDR2 (germline): MGHRA, YSYEKL. CDR3 length: 15 residues.

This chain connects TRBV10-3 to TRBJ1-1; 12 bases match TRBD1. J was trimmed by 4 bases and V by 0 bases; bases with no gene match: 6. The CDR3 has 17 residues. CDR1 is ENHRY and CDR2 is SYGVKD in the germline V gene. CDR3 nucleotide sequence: TGTGCCATCAGTGAGTCTATGGGACAGGGGGCGATCACTGAAGCTTTCTTT. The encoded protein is CAISESMGQGAITEAFF.

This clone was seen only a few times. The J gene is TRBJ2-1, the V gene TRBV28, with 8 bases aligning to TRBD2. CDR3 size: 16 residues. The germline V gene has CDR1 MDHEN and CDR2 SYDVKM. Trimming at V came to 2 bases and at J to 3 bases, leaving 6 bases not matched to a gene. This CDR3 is CASSLHLAGVYNEQFF. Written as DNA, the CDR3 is TGTGCCAGCAGTTTACATCTAGCGGGCGTCTACAATGAGCAGTTCTTC.

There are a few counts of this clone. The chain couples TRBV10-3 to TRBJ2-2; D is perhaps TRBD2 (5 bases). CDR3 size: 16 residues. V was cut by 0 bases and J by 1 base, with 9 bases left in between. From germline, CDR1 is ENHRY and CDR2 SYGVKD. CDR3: CAISESVRENTGELFF. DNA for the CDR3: TGTGCCATCAGTGAGTCGGTACGGGAGAACACCGGGGAGCTGTTTTTT.